Described below is a single T cell receptor beta chain sequence and its context. Method: immunoSEQ multiplex PCR; TCRdb's copy keeps in-frame clones and lacks some. The data show around 500,000 clones, 88% seen once. The data stem from a study of blood T cell repertoires in COVID-19. Turning to the study itself: PBMCs, B-cell-depleted T cells, or T cells provided the cDNA or gDNA that made up the material.

The CDR3 is 15 amino acids. J lost 4 bases, V lost 1 base, and 4 bases had no gene match. Germline V gene lookup returns CDR1 SEHNR and CDR2 FQNEAQ (reference sequence). V is TRBV7-9 and J is TRBJ2-7, with 10 positions matching TRBD1. This TCR came from a woman aged 40 to 55 who had recovered from COVID-19. The material sequenced was PBMCs or T cells enriched from blood (not recorded which). The CDR3 sequence: CASSLVGQGGYEQYF. CDR3 nucleotide sequence: TGTGCCAGCAGCTTAGTAGGACAGGGGGGATACGAGCAGTACTTC.